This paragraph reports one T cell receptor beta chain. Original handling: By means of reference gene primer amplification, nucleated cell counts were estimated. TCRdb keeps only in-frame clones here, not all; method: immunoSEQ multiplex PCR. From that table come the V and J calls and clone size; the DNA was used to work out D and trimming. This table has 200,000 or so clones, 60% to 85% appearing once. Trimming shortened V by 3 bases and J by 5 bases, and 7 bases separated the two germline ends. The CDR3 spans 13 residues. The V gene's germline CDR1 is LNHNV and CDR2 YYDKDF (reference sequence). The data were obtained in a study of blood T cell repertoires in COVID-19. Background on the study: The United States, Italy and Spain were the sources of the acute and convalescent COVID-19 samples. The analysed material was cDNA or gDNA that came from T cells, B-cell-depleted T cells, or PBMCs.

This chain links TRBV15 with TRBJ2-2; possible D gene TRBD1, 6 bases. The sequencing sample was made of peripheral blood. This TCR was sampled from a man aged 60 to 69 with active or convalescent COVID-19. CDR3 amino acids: CATSRDRTGELFF. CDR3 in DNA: TGTGCCACCAGCAGGGACAGAACCGGGGAGCTGTTTTTT.